The clone carrying this T cell receptor beta chain has a count of ten or more. This sample was taken from a study of T cells after yellow fever vaccination. After removal of 5 bases from V and 7 bases from J, the junction contained 15 bases not matched to a gene. The CDR3 has 18 residues. Germline V lookup: CDR1 SEHNR, CDR2 FQNEAQ (reference sequence). TCRdb itself ran the 5' RACE reads through MiXCR, one entry per CDR3 protein. The sample lists 340,000 or so distinct CDR3 sequences; about an eighth were seen once. This sequence was found in a man aged 18 to 30 who received the YFV17D yellow fever vaccine. Source: CD4+ T cells sorted from PBMCs, taken 15 days after the yellow fever booster vaccination. The chain links TRBV7-9 to TRBJ1-6; 9 bases agree with TRBD1. This chain's CDR3 is CASSATSGQGSLNSPLHF. In DNA form, the CDR3 reads TGTGCCAGCAGCGCAACATCGGGACAGGGATCTCTCAATTCACCCCTCCACTTT.